This T cell receptor (beta chain) was obtained from a study of human T cells and chemical hapten exposure (dated by TCRdb to the early 2020s). In the study overall: For sensitization, 2% DPC in acetone was applied to a roughly 2 cm by roughly 2 cm area of upper inner arm skin. Throughout the roughly 25-week study period, patients were also given weekly therapeutic DPC doses on the scalp. Patch tests used Finn chambers with 0.01% DPC on the upper back, scored after 6 days by International Contact Dermatitis Research Group standards. The patient cohort, mostly female, included alopecia areata with under or over 50% scalp involvement, alopecia totalis and alopecia universalis. Libraries were pooled for sequencing, and per-sample TCR yields varied mainly because of small differences in library volumes within the pool. This study followed changes in the peripheral blood TCR repertoire in vivo during primary and secondary sensitization of alopecia patients to the hapten diphenylcyclopropenone (DPC). Blood samples were taken from patients before sensitization (week 0) and at 2, 6 and about 24 weeks after DPC sensitization. Nearly 30 alopecia patients gave blood for TCR sequencing at one to four time points (pre-sensitization, 2, 6 and 24 weeks). Broader findings and caveats from the paper: The number of TCRs above 1 in 1000 frequency did not change with DPC sensitization; there was no evidence of global repertoire structure alterations. All patients had alopecia, a presumed autoimmune disease, so their immune response might differ from that of healthy individuals. Compared with pre-sensitization or healthy control sets, expanded TCRs formed significantly more large CDR3 similarity clusters, which is consistent with antigen-driven responses. The number of PT1 expanded TCRs positively correlated with patch test score, significant at thresholds 8, 16 and 32 but not 4. After repeated subsampling, the strength of the expansion versus patch-test correlation and the threshold at which it became significant changed.

The time point label of this sample denotes: patch test 2, 6 weeks after DPC sensitization. This specimen's treatment or condition label, per the study, means: therapeutic diphenylcyclopropenone sensitization with weekly scalp DPC. At each patch-test visit, blood was drawn before the patch test was applied. Eligible patients were aged 18 to 70, diagnosed with alopecia, deemed suitable for DPC therapy, and excluded if pregnant. Total RNA was extracted from unfractionated whole blood collected in Tempus Blood RNA tubes. The library was built by means of RACE. Sequencing instrument: NextSeq 500. During library preparation, unique molecular identifiers were attached to individual cDNA molecules so that TCRs could be counted quantitatively and reproducibly. Both TCR alpha and TCR beta chains were sequenced from each blood RNA sample. For the original study's pipeline: The median number of TCRs per sample was over 85,000, ranging from about 20,000 to 750,000. V, J and CDR3 annotation of the TCR reads was performed with the Decombinator software suite. Every sample was subsampled to the same number of TCRs (28,000) for the PS versus PT1 abundance plots. Expanded TCRs were defined as absent before sensitization and observed at least eight times at the 2-week time point. Starting from the raw public reads, TCRdb applied fastp trimming at Q25, assembled clones with MiXCR and retained in-frame beta chains. Entries are consolidated by CDR3 protein sequence, retaining the most common genes and DNA. V and J calls and clone size were set by TCRdb, not the authors. This sample lists about 84,000 distinct CDR3 sequences; roughly a tenth were detected once. Together, the top ten hold 2.5% of the sample.

CDR1 and CDR2, looked up from the germline V gene, are SGHRS and YFSETQ. The CDR3 goes from the cysteine to the phenylalanine over 11 residues. The entry retains the CDR3 DNA only, 33 bases that are in frame from base 1. The trim is 4 bases for V and 13 bases for J, with a gap of 12 bases between the germline ends. The sample holds a few counts of this clonotype. It lacks a known antigen. No qualities accompany the bases; no much larger clone lies one base away. This receptor was obtained from a woman under 40 with alopecia areata. Some clones in this sample may be carry-over from other donors' samples. The sample in question was whole blood, obtained in connection with sensitization to the hapten diphenylcyclopropenone (DPC). The rearrangement combines TRBV5-1 with TRBJ2-1; TRBD2 could be the D gene, as 6 bases match. The bases read TGCGCCAGCAGCAACCCGGGACTCCAGTTCTTC. Translated, this is CASSNPGLQFF.